Shown below are 20 T cell receptor beta chains from a single sample sequenced in a study of T-cell memory formation after mild COVID-19. MiXCR was run by TCRdb on the 5' RACE reads, yielding one entry per CDR3 protein. The repertoire consists of roughly 450,000 distinct CDR3 sequences, with roughly 20% occurring once and the leading ten covering roughly 12%. What was sequenced was PBMCs or a T cell subset sorted from them (not recorded which). These receptor sequences come from an adult woman who had mild COVID-19 (a few samples of this study predate the infection). Cell type and time point are not known.

The gene calls are TRBV6-6 and TRBJ2-1; D uncertain. CDR1 MNHNY and CDR2 SVGAGI come from the germline V gene (reference sequence). This CDR3 is built from 14 residues. Trimming took 2 bases from V and 0 from J, leaving 5 bases between them. The CDR3 DNA follows: TGTGCCAGCAGTTACAAGGTCTCCTACAATGAGCAGTTCTTC. It is translated as CASSYKVSYNEQFF.

The sample holds a few counts of this clonotype. The V and J genes are TRBV19 and TRBJ2-3, with D perhaps matching TRBD2 (5 bases). This CDR3 has 16 amino acids. CDR1 and CDR2 from the germline V gene are LNHDA and SQIVND (reference sequence). Trimming pared 3 bases from V and 1 base from J, leaving 14 bases between. The DNA for the CDR3 is TGTGCCAGTAGTATTCCGGGGTCCGTGGGCACAGATACGCAGTATTTT. Protein product: CASSIPGSVGTDTQYF.

This clonotype turned up a few times. The chain uses TRBV20-1 and TRBJ2-5; a weak D match, TRBD2 (6 bases). The V end lost 3 bases, the J end lost 1 base, and 12 bases lay between the germline ends. From germline, CDR1 is DFQATT and CDR2 SNEGSKA (reference sequence). This CDR3 region has 14 residues. The CDR3 bases are TGCAGTGCTAGTAGGCGGGAACCCCAAGAGACCCAGTACTTC. Amino acid sequence: CSASRREPQETQYF.

This clonotype was picked up a small number of times. J is TRBJ1-1 and V is TRBV4-1, with D hard to call. Germline assignment: CDR1 MGHRA and CDR2 YSYEKL. The length of the CDR3 is 15 residues. V was shortened by 1 base and J by 2 bases, with 11 bases between the two germline ends. The DNA of the CDR3 is TGCGCCAGCAGCCAAGGCCTCACGCGTAACACTGAAGCTTTCTTT. Amino acids: CASSQGLTRNTEAFF.

Only a few counts were recorded for this clonotype. The J gene is TRBJ2-5, the V gene TRBV7-6; 9 bases map to TRBD1. This CDR3 spans 14 amino acids. Per the germline V gene, CDR1 is SGHVS and CDR2 is FNYEAQ. V dropped 5 bases and J dropped 3; count of bases not matched to a gene: 4. CDR3 sequence: CASSPGTGKETQYF. In nucleotides, the CDR3 is TGTGCCAGCAGCCCCGGGACAGGGAAAGAGACCCAGTACTTC.

The CDR3 loop is CASSPEWPTPLHF. Written as DNA, the CDR3 is TGCGCCAGCAGTCCCGAGTGGCCAACACCCCTCCACTTT. This chain joins TRBV5-1 and TRBJ1-6; D call uncertain. V lost 5 bases, J lost 11 bases, and 14 bases lay in between. The CDR3 loop spans 13 amino acids. Germline CDR1 and CDR2: SGHRS and YFSETQ.

This clonotype was observed at least ten times. The rearrangement uses TRBV5-1 and TRBJ1-6, with D possibly TRBD1 on 5 matching bases. This CDR3 contains 15 residues. Germline lookup yields CDR1 SGHRS and CDR2 YFSETQ. Between the trimmed V and J ends, which lost 4 bases and 5 bases, there was a span of 13 bases. CDR3 bases: TGCGCCAGCAGCCTCCGACAGAGAGATAATTCACCCCTCCACTTT. This sequence encodes CASSLRQRDNSPLHF.

The chain joins TRBV7-2 to TRBJ2-5; no clear D. The CDR3 extends over 12 amino acids. Trimming pared 5 bases from V and 9 bases from J, leaving 13 bases between. The germline CDR1 and CDR2 sequences are SGHTA and FQGNSA. Written as DNA, the CDR3 is TGTGCCAGCAGCCGACTGGTCGAGGCCCAGTACTTC. Translating it yields CASSRLVEAQYF. The whole variable domain, remainder taken from reference TRBV7-2 and TRBJ2-5, is GAGVSQSPSNKVTEKGKDVELRCDPISGHTALYWYRQSLGQGLEFLIYFQGNSAPDKSGLPSDRFSAERTGGSVSTLTIQRTQQEDSAVYLCASSRLVEAQYFGPGTRLLVL.

V and J are TRBV12-3 or TRBV12-4 and TRBJ1-4, with a possible D match to TRBD1 (6 bases). The CDR3 loop spans 15 amino acids. V was shortened by 4 bases and J by 3 bases, with 12 bases between the two germline ends. CDR3 sequence (DNA): TGTGCCAGCAGTTACTCGGACAGCCCTAATGAAAAACTGTTTTTT. This translates into CASSYSDSPNEKLFF.

The CDR3 reads CASSQDPTAAYQPQHF. CDR3 DNA sequence: TGCGCCAGCAGCCAAGACCCGACAGCCGCATATCAGCCCCAGCATTTT. The genes are TRBV4-1 and TRBJ1-5; TRBD1 is a possible D gene (5 bases). CDR1 is MGHRA, CDR2 YSYEKL, per germline. The CDR3 is 16 amino acids. V lost 0 bases, J lost 5 bases, and 14 bases lay in between.

The rearrangement uses TRBV4-2 and TRBJ2-7; 9 bases agree with TRBD1. Germline V gene lookup returns CDR1 LGHNA and CDR2 YNFKEQ. There are 17 residues in the CDR3. J was trimmed by 1 base and V by 0 bases; bases with no gene match: 7. The CDR3 sequence is CASSQDASGTGSYEQYF. CDR3 DNA: TGTGCCAGCAGCCAAGATGCCTCTGGGACAGGGTCCTACGAGCAGTACTTC.

This chain joins TRBV5-6 and TRBJ2-1; TRBD2 might be the D (5 bases). CDR3 length equals 14 residues. The V and J ends lost 2 bases and 5 bases respectively, with 11 bases between them. Germline V gives CDR1 SGHDT, CDR2 YYEEEE. The CDR3 region has the DNA TGTGCCAGCAGCTTCGGCAGACTAAACAATGAGCAGTTCTTC. As protein: CASSFGRLNNEQFF.

This chain joins TRBV3-1 and TRBJ2-3, with a possible D match to TRBD2 (5 bases). This CDR3 contains 16 residues. Germline lookup yields CDR1 LGHDT and CDR2 YNNKEL (reference sequence). The ends were cut back, 1 base at V and 3 bases at J, with 14 bases in the middle. CDR3 bases: TGTGCCAGCAGCCAAGGGAGGAATACTCTGACAGATACGCAGTATTTT. It codes for CASSQGRNTLTDTQYF.

The chain carries TRBV29-1 and TRBJ2-5; tentative D call: TRBD1 (5 bases). Germline CDR1 SQVTM, CDR2 ANQGSEA. The germline V and J ends were trimmed by 2 bases and 1 base, with 8 bases remaining between them. This CDR3 has 13 residues. CDR3 bases: TGCAGCGTTGAAAGGACATTCCAAGAGACCCAGTACTTC. Protein: CSVERTFQETQYF. Combining the CDR3 with reference TRBV29-1 and TRBJ2-5 gives the whole variable domain SAVISQKPSRDICQRGTSLTIQCQVDSQVTMMFWYRQQPGQSLTLIATANQGSEATYESGFVIDKFPISRPNLTFSTLTVSNMSPEDSSIYLCSVERTFQETQYFGPGTRLLVL.

J is TRBJ1-1 and V is TRBV5-1; 7 nucleotides match TRBD1. Germline V gives CDR1 SGHRS, CDR2 YFSETQ. J lost 3 bases, V lost 4 bases, and 9 bases had no gene match. The CDR3 extends over 15 amino acids. CDR3 residues: CASSPGTEEDTEAFF. In nucleotides, the CDR3 is TGCGCCAGCAGCCCAGGGACAGAGGAGGACACTGAAGCTTTCTTT.

This clonotype was observed a few times. The chain employs TRBV7-6 and TRBJ2-1, with D unclear. The V and J ends lost 1 base and 0 bases respectively, with 13 bases between them. The germline V gene encodes CDR1 SGHVS and CDR2 FNYEAQ. The CDR3 extends over 17 amino acids. CDR3 loop: CASSLGSSTSSYNEQFF. The CDR3 nucleotides are TGTGCCAGCAGCTTAGGATCATCGACGAGCTCCTACAATGAGCAGTTCTTC.

The chain has TRBV3-1 and TRBJ2-7; tentative D call: TRBD2 (5 bases). The CDR3 extends over 14 amino acids. Between the trimmed V and J ends, which lost 4 bases and 1 base, there was a span of 11 bases. CDR1 and CDR2 (germline): LGHDT, YNNKEL (reference sequence). The CDR3 sequence is CASSRFEGSYEQYF. CDR3 sequence (DNA): TGTGCCAGCAGCCGCTTTGAGGGATCCTACGAGCAGTACTTC.

This clonotype was picked up a small number of times. The chain links TRBV28 to TRBJ2-1; 7 bases align to TRBD1. Germline CDR1 and CDR2: MDHEN and SYDVKM. The CDR3 loop spans 13 amino acids. V shed 6 bases and J 4 bases; nucleotides not matched to a gene: 3. The CDR3: CASRGQKYNEQFF. CDR3 DNA sequence: TGTGCCAGCAGGGGACAGAAGTACAATGAGCAGTTCTTC.

The chain combines TRBV9 with TRBJ2-1; 7 bases line up with TRBD2. The germline gives CDR1 SGDLS, CDR2 YYNGEE. The CDR3 spans 15 residues. The V gene end was trimmed by 6 bases and the J gene end by 0 bases; junction bases not matched to a gene: 6. The CDR3 sequence is CASNRGGDSYNEQFF. CDR3 nucleotide sequence: TGTGCCAGCAACCGGGGAGGGGACTCCTACAATGAGCAGTTCTTC. The whole variable domain, filled in from reference TRBV9 and TRBJ2-1, reads DSGVTQTPKHLITATGQRVTLRCSPRSGDLSVYWYQQSLDQGLQFLIQYYNGEERAKGNILERFSAQQFPDLHSELNLSSLELGDSALYFCASNRGGDSYNEQFFGPGTRLTVL.

This clonotype has just a few counts. This chain connects TRBV11-3 to TRBJ2-3; D call uncertain. The V end was cut by 0 bases, the J end by 4 bases, with 11 bases between. This CDR3 comprises 15 residues. Germline V lookup: CDR1 SGHNT, CDR2 YENEEA. The CDR3 nucleotides are TGTGCCAGCAGCTTAGACGGGTTTCGGGCAGATACGCAGTATTTT. Protein sequence: CASSLDGFRADTQYF.